Shown below are 29 T cell receptor beta chains from a single sample sequenced in a study of beta chain features in type 1 diabetes. Reverse transcription of all isolated RNA meant that expressed TCRB transcripts were sequenced. Clones were sequenced by immunoSEQ multiplex PCR, and TCRdb holds only the in-frame ones, with some missing. The sample has 350,000 to 450,000 clones, around 16% seen once; the top ten hold approximately 0.02%. Source material: naive CD4+ T cells from blood. Receptors were obtained from a woman under 30 in good health.

This chain connects TRBV7-2 to TRBJ2-5, with TRBD1 as a possible D gene (6 bases). The CDR3 has 14 amino acids. Trimming removed 1 base at V and 6 bases at J, with 12 bases between. The germline CDR1 and CDR2 sequences are SGHTA and FQGNSA. CDR3 sequence (DNA): TGTGCCAGCAGCTTAGATCTCCAGGGGAAGACCCAGTACTTC. This sequence encodes CASSLDLQGKTQYF.

The chain uses TRBV5-4 and TRBJ1-1; 7 positions agree with TRBD1. The CDR3 has 13 residues. Germline-derived CDR1 and CDR2 are SGHNT and YYREEE (reference sequence). Trimming removed 4 bases from V and 9 bases from J; junction bases left unmatched: 9. The DNA for the CDR3 is TGTGCCAGCAGCCATGAAGGGACAGAGCAAGCTTTCTTT. Translated, it gives CASSHEGTEQAFF.

This chain links TRBV5-6 with TRBJ2-1; the match to TRBD2 covers 8 bases. CDR1 and CDR2 (germline): SGHDT, YYEEEE. V gave up 2 bases and J gave up 4 bases; unmatched junction bases: 11. The CDR3 covers 17 residues. CDR3 loop: CASSFDVGRAGYNEQFF. CDR3 bases: TGTGCCAGCAGCTTTGACGTCGGGAGGGCCGGTTACAATGAGCAGTTCTTC.

The rearrangement joins TRBV7-2 to TRBJ2-1; possibly TRBD2 for D (6 bases). The CDR3 consists of 15 residues. The V end lost 2 bases, the J end lost 8 bases, and 16 bases lay between the germline ends. Germline V CDR1 and CDR2: SGHTA, FQGNSA. The chain's CDR3 is CASSLTGGWRDEQFF. The CDR3 coding sequence is TGTGCCAGCAGCTTAACTGGCGGGTGGAGGGATGAGCAGTTCTTC.

This clone turned up a few times. The chain combines TRBV29-1 with TRBJ2-1, with D perhaps TRBD1 (6 bases). This CDR3 spans 14 amino acids. Trimming shortened V by 7 bases and J by 2 bases, and 15 bases separated the two germline ends. The germline gives CDR1 SQVTM, CDR2 ANQGSEA. The CDR3: CSASGEGAYNEQFF. For the CDR3, the DNA is TGCAGCGCTTCAGGGGAAGGCGCCTACAATGAGCAGTTCTTC.

This clone has just a few counts. J is TRBJ1-3 and V is TRBV30; D uncertain. The germline CDR1 and CDR2 sequences are GTSNPN and SVGIG (reference sequence). This CDR3 has 17 residues. V was cut by 1 base and J by 0 bases, with 16 bases left in between. The DNA of the CDR3 is TGTGCCTGGAGTGGCCGACAAAGAGGGAGCTCTGGAAACACCATATATTTT. This translates into CAWSGRQRGSSGNTIYF.

The V and J genes are TRBV29-1 and TRBJ2-1; TRBD2 aligns across 7 bases. Germline trimming cut 7 bases from V and 0 bases from J; bases unmatched to any gene: 3. The CDR3 is made up of 13 amino acids. Germline CDR1 SQVTM, CDR2 ANQGSEA. The DNA of the CDR3 is TGCAGCGGCGGGACTATCTCCTACAATGAGCAGTTCTTC. This sequence encodes CSGGTISYNEQFF.

This clone was picked up a small number of times. This chain connects TRBV28 to TRBJ2-7; 7 bases align to TRBD2. Germline-derived CDR1 and CDR2 are MDHEN and SYDVKM. J was trimmed by 0 bases and V by 10 bases; bases with no gene match: 6. This CDR3 has 13 residues. CDR3 coding DNA: TGTGCCATCTCTAGCGGAAACTCCTACGAGCAGTACTTC. Translation gives CAISSGNSYEQYF.

This clone has a handful of counts. The CDR3 protein is CASSQGSTDTQYF. The CDR3 DNA reads as TGTGCCAGCTCACAGGGGAGCACAGATACGCAGTATTTT. This chain links TRBV18 with TRBJ2-3, with a weak D call TRBD1 (5 bases). The germline V gene encodes CDR1 KGHSH and CDR2 LQKENI. CDR3 length equals 13 residues. Trimming took off 4 bases at V and 0 bases at J, with 5 bases between the two ends.

This clone occurred a few times. This chain uses TRBV6-6 with TRBJ2-1; D might be TRBD2 (5 bases). Germline V gene lookup returns CDR1 MNHNY and CDR2 SVGAGI (reference sequence). The CDR3 length is 14 residues. V was shortened by 7 bases and J by 3 bases, with 13 bases between the two germline ends. The CDR3 sequence: CASTERRHYNEQFF. The CDR3 nucleotides are TGTGCCAGCACCGAGCGGAGACACTACAATGAGCAGTTCTTC.

This rearrangement joins TRBV11-2 to TRBJ2-5, with 8 bases that match TRBD1. The trim removed 4 bases at V and 2 bases at J, leaving 9 bases unmatched. Per the germline V gene, CDR1 is SGHAT and CDR2 is FQNNGV. CDR3 length: 16 residues. The CDR3 nucleotides are TGTGCCAGCAGCTCCATCCCCGGACAGGGACAAGAGACCCAGTACTTC. Translation gives CASSSIPGQGQETQYF.

The chain uses TRBV19 and TRBJ1-1, with TRBD1 matching 7 bases. V gave up 5 bases and J gave up 0 bases; unmatched junction bases: 3. Germline V lookup: CDR1 LNHDA, CDR2 SQIVND (reference sequence). This CDR3 is 14 amino acids long. CDR3 nucleotide sequence: TGTGCCAGTAGTTCCGACAGGGTGAACACTGAAGCTTTCTTT. It yields the protein CASSSDRVNTEAFF.

The rearrangement uses TRBV5-1 and TRBJ1-5; 11 positions match TRBD1. CDR1 is SGHRS and CDR2 is YFSETQ in the germline V gene. CDR3 length equals 15 residues. J lost 5 bases, V lost 4 bases, and 5 bases had no gene match. The CDR3 here is CASSPGQGGDQPQHF. In DNA, the CDR3 is TGCGCCAGCAGCCCGGGACAGGGGGGGGATCAGCCCCAGCATTTT.

This clone has only a few counts. V is TRBV30 and J is TRBJ1-5, with 7 bases identical to TRBD1. The CDR3 contains 14 residues. Germline V gene lookup returns CDR1 GTSNPN and CDR2 SVGIG (reference sequence). The J segment lost 4 bases and the V segment lost 1 base, leaving 4 bases of the junction unmatched. CDR3 sequence reads: CAWSAGQNNQPQHF. The CDR3, as DNA: TGTGCCTGGAGTGCGGGACAGAATAATCAGCCCCAGCATTTT.

This clone was observed a handful of times. The rearrangement links TRBV15 to TRBJ2-5; tentatively, D is TRBD1 (6 bases). Germline CDR1 is LNHNV and CDR2 is YYDKDF (reference sequence). This CDR3 comprises 14 residues. V was cut by 1 base and J by 2 bases, with 8 bases left in between. CDR3 sequence: CATSRGGQQETQYF. Here the CDR3 DNA reads TGTGCCACCAGCAGAGGGGGGCAGCAAGAGACCCAGTACTTC.

There are a few counts of this clone. The rearrangement joins TRBV30 to TRBJ2-1, with 11 bases that match TRBD2. Germline V gives CDR1 GTSNPN, CDR2 SVGIG (reference sequence). Trimming took 7 bases from V and 4 from J; bases not matched to a gene: 6. This CDR3 comprises 14 residues. CDR3 DNA sequence: TGTGCCTCAAATAGCGGGAGGGTATACAATGAGCAGTTCTTC. Protein: CASNSGRVYNEQFF.

The chain links TRBV18 to TRBJ1-2, with 7 bases matching TRBD1. In germline, CDR1 is KGHSH, CDR2 LQKENI. The CDR3 covers 16 residues. V lost 2 bases and J lost 1; bases outside the gene matches: 7. DNA of the CDR3: TGTGCCAGCTCACCATCCGACAGGGTCGTTAACTATGGCTACACCTTC. It translates to CASSPSDRVVNYGYTF.

The rearrangement links TRBV6-5 to TRBJ2-3, with 11 positions matching TRBD2. Germline lookup yields CDR1 MNHEY and CDR2 SVGAGI. This CDR3 region has 14 residues. With V trimmed by 11 bases and J by 3 bases, 7 bases remained unmatched. CDR3 DNA: TGTGCCGCCCGAACTAGCGGGAGTACAGATACGCAGTATTTT. This codes for CAARTSGSTDTQYF.

The chain recombines TRBV7-2 with TRBJ2-1; D not certain. CDR1 SGHTA and CDR2 FQGNSA come from the germline V gene. This CDR3 contains 15 residues. Trimming removed 2 bases from V and 5 bases from J, with 13 bases in between. The CDR3 here is CASSLIAYRDNEQFF. DNA for the CDR3: TGTGCCAGCAGCTTAATCGCGTACCGCGACAATGAGCAGTTCTTC.

This clone came up once. The chain uses TRBV5-4 and TRBJ1-4; 7 bases fit TRBD1. In germline, CDR1 is SGHNT, CDR2 YYREEE (reference sequence). V was pared by 4 bases and J by 1 base, with 7 bases of the junction left unmatched. The CDR3 covers 16 residues. CDR3 DNA: TGTGCCAGCAGCAAAGGGACAGACCAAACTAATGAAAAACTGTTTTTT. This sequence encodes CASSKGTDQTNEKLFF.

The table lists this clone with a few counts. The chain joins TRBV28 to TRBJ2-7; 9 bases align to TRBD2. The CDR3 is 15 residues long. Germline loops: CDR1 MDHEN, CDR2 SYDVKM. The V gene end was trimmed by 3 bases and the J gene end by 3 bases; junction bases not matched to a gene: 6. The CDR3 is CASSLWTSVGYEQYF. CDR3 nucleotides: TGTGCCAGCAGTTTGTGGACTAGCGTTGGCTACGAGCAGTACTTC.

CDR3: CASRNPGLAGIYNEQFF. In DNA, the CDR3 is TGTGCCAGCAGAAACCCTGGACTAGCGGGAATTTACAATGAGCAGTTCTTC. The rearrangement links TRBV28 to TRBJ2-1; 12 nucleotides agree with TRBD2. CDR3 size: 17 residues. CDR1 is MDHEN and CDR2 is SYDVKM in the germline V gene. After removal of 6 bases from V and 4 bases from J, the junction contained 10 bases not matched to a gene.

The CDR3, as DNA: TGCAGCGTTGAACAGATCCTAGCCAAAAACATTCAGTACTTC. Encoded protein: CSVEQILAKNIQYF. V gene TRBV29-1 combines with J gene TRBJ2-4, with unresolved D. Germline V gene lookup returns CDR1 SQVTM and CDR2 ANQGSEA. Trimming stripped 2 bases from V and 0 bases from J, with 8 bases between. The CDR3 is 14 residues long.

This clone was detected a few times. This sequence joins TRBV6-9 and TRBJ2-7, with 7 positions matching TRBD2. Trimming took 8 bases from V and 7 from J; bases not matched to a gene: 11. The CDR3 consists of 13 residues. Germline V CDR1 and CDR2: MNHGY, SVAAGI. The CDR3 spells CASCSGNECEQYF. The DNA for the CDR3 is TGTGCCAGCTGCAGCGGGAACGAGTGTGAGCAGTACTTC.

The chain links TRBV28 to TRBJ1-5; unclear D gene. The V end was cut by 5 bases, the J end by 0 bases, with 14 bases between. The CDR3 covers 16 residues. Per germline, CDR1 MDHEN and CDR2 SYDVKM. The CDR3 spells CASSPRGTYSNQPQHF. The CDR3 DNA follows: TGTGCCAGCAGTCCCCGGGGTACCTATAGCAATCAGCCCCAGCATTTT.

Here the CDR3 reads CSVERDSKNYGYTF. The CDR3 DNA sequence: TGCAGCGTTGAAAGGGACAGCAAAAATTATGGCTACACCTTC. This sequence joins TRBV29-1 and TRBJ1-2; TRBD1 matches at 7 bases. J gave up 5 bases and V 2 bases, and 8 bases lay outside the gene matches. The CDR3 consists of 14 residues. Germline assignment: CDR1 SQVTM and CDR2 ANQGSEA.

This chain links TRBV28 with TRBJ2-7, with 9 bases matching TRBD2. Germline V gene sequence: CDR1 MDHEN, CDR2 SYDVKM. V shed 8 bases, J shed 2 bases, and the junction held 1 base outside the gene matches. The length of the CDR3 is 12 residues. CDR3 sequence reads: CASASGTYEQYF. Written as DNA, the CDR3 is TGTGCCAGCGCTAGCGGGACCTACGAGCAGTACTTC.

This clone was counted between two and nine times. The J gene is TRBJ1-1, the V gene TRBV11-3; TRBD1 matches 8 bases. Germline-derived CDR1 and CDR2 are SGHNT and YENEEA. CDR3 length: 13 residues. Losses at the gene ends were 6 bases for V and 5 bases for J; bases not matched to a gene: 5. DNA of the CDR3: TGTGCCAGCAGTCCAGGGGGCCGGACTGAAGCTTTCTTT. This translates into CASSPGGRTEAFF.

This clone appeared a few times. The rearrangement uses TRBV15 and TRBJ2-1, with 7 bases aligning to TRBD2. V gave up 2 bases and J gave up 6 bases; unmatched junction bases: 7. The CDR3 is 15 residues long. Germline V lookup: CDR1 LNHNV, CDR2 YYDKDF (reference sequence). The chain's CDR3 is CATSRTSERINEQFF. The CDR3 nucleotides read TGTGCCACCAGCAGAACTAGCGAACGAATCAATGAGCAGTTCTTC.